These 27 T cell receptor beta chains were all obtained from the same sample, sequenced in a study of shared clonotypes between healthy human individuals. Clones were read by immunoSEQ multiplex PCR, and TCRdb kept only the in-frame ones, dropping some. The sample includes approximately 1.9 million clones, about 93% of them seen just once. As defined, naive CD8 cells were CD45RO-negative and positively selected for CCR7, with terminally differentiated effector memory CD45RA+ cells excluded. The sequencing input was naive CD8+ T cells from PBMCs. These TCRs come from a man younger than 35 in good health. Some clones in this sample may be carry-over from other donors' samples.

The chain links TRBV27 to TRBJ2-5; D may match TRBD1 or TRBD2 (5 bases each). The CDR3 is 13 amino acids. The germline V gene encodes CDR1 MNHEY and CDR2 SMNVEV (reference sequence). V gave up 6 bases and J gave up 0 bases, with 8 bases separating them. The CDR3 spells CASSGANQETQYF. The CDR3, as DNA: TGTGCCAGCAGCGGGGCTAACCAAGAGACCCAGTACTTC.

The chain combines TRBV9 with TRBJ2-1; D is possibly TRBD1 or TRBD2 (5 bases each). Germline lookup yields CDR1 SGDLS and CDR2 YYNGEE. The ends were cut back, 0 bases at V and 4 bases at J, with 14 bases in the middle. This CDR3 has 16 amino acids. The CDR3 DNA follows: TGTGCCAGCAGCGTAGAGGGTGGGGACGCTTACAATGAGCAGTTCTTC. It encodes CASSVEGGDAYNEQFF.

The rearrangement uses TRBV27 and TRBJ1-1, with a possible D match to TRBD1 (6 bases). Germline CDR1 is MNHEY and CDR2 is SMNVEV (reference sequence). With 2 bases removed from V and 5 bases from J, the gap between germline ends came to 12 bases. CDR3 length: 14 amino acids. The CDR3 bases are TGTGCCAGCAGTTTACTCGGACAGAGGACTGAAGCTTTCTTT. This translates into CASSLLGQRTEAFF.

The gene calls are TRBV7-9 and TRBJ1-2, with D perhaps matching TRBD1 (6 bases). Germline V gene sequence: CDR1 SEHNR, CDR2 FQNEAQ (reference sequence). V gave up 1 base and J gave up 6 bases, with 15 bases separating them. There are 15 residues in the CDR3. CDR3 residues: CASSLVVGGANGYTF. Written as DNA, the CDR3 is TGTGCCAGCAGCTTAGTAGTTGGGGGCGCTAATGGCTACACCTTC.

The chain links TRBV9 to TRBJ2-6, with a tentative D call TRBD2 (7 bases). Germline CDR1 and CDR2: SGDLS and YYNGEE. Trimming pared 5 bases from V and 2 bases from J, leaving 14 bases between. CDR3 length: 16 amino acids. As DNA, the CDR3 is TGTGCCAGCAGTGTCCCGGGGGGCGCTGGGGCCAACGTCCTGACTTTC. Protein: CASSVPGGAGANVLTF.

The chain carries TRBV9 and TRBJ2-2; TRBD2 matches at 9 bases. This CDR3 has 16 residues. V was clipped by 6 bases and J by 6 bases; unmatched bases: 12. Germline CDR1 SGDLS, CDR2 YYNGEE. The CDR3, as DNA: TGTGCCAGCAACATCTCCCCAGCGGGAGGCTCCGGGGAGCTGTTTTTT. Translation: CASNISPAGGSGELFF.

V and J are TRBV2 and TRBJ2-5; 9 positions agree with TRBD2. The CDR3 has 16 amino acids. V was pared by 3 bases and J by 4 bases, with 9 bases of the junction left unmatched. Germline loops: CDR1 SNHLY, CDR2 FYNNEI. CDR3 sequence: CASSDGGRAPIETQYF. Here the CDR3 DNA reads TGTGCCAGCAGTGATGGCGGGAGGGCCCCTATAGAGACCCAGTACTTC.

V is TRBV2 and J is TRBJ2-1, with D tentatively TRBD1 (5 bases). This CDR3 is built from 18 residues. Germline V gene lookup returns CDR1 SNHLY and CDR2 FYNNEI. Trimming pared 4 bases from V and 0 bases from J, leaving 19 bases between. As DNA, the CDR3 is TGTGCCAGCAGTGTTGACTCAGGGTGGAGTAGCTCCTACAATGAGCAGTTCTTC. Protein: CASSVDSGWSSSYNEQFF.

The chain recombines TRBV6-1 with TRBJ2-5; TRBD2 matches 16 bases. Germline V gene sequence: CDR1 MNHNS, CDR2 SASEGT. Germline trimming cut 4 bases from V and 5 bases from J; bases unmatched to any gene: 4. CDR3 size: 16 residues. The DNA of the CDR3 is TGTGCCAGCAGTGGTTTGGGACTAGCGGGAGGGGAGACCCAGTACTTC. It is translated as CASSGLGLAGGETQYF.

The chain couples TRBV28 to TRBJ2-7; a weak D match, TRBD2 (6 bases). V dropped 6 bases and J dropped 1 base, with 19 bases sitting between them. Germline CDR1 MDHEN, CDR2 SYDVKM. The CDR3 is 16 residues long. As DNA, the CDR3 is TGTGCCAGCAGGGGACTGAGGGATATAAGGTCCTACGAGCAGTACTTC. Translating it yields CASRGLRDIRSYEQYF.

The gene calls are TRBV6-1 and TRBJ2-4; TRBD1 matches 7 bases. The length of the CDR3 is 15 residues. Germline values: CDR1 MNHNS, CDR2 SASEGT. With V trimmed by 5 bases and J by 3 bases, 7 bases remained unmatched. The CDR3 DNA reads TGTGCCAGCAGTATTACAGGGGCAGGCAAAAACATTCAGTACTTC. Its protein product is CASSITGAGKNIQYF.

This rearrangement joins TRBV27 to TRBJ2-7, with 8 nucleotides matching TRBD2. This CDR3 is 16 amino acids long. V gave up 5 bases and J gave up 4 bases; unmatched junction bases: 13. Looked up from germline, CDR1 is MNHEY and CDR2 is SMNVEV (reference sequence). The CDR3, as DNA: TGTGCCAGCAGTCTTAGCGGGGACCGAATTACATACGAGCAGTACTTC. It yields the protein CASSLSGDRITYEQYF.

This clone came up once. V gene TRBV19 combines with J gene TRBJ2-1, with a possible D match to TRBD2 (7 bases). V was cut by 4 bases and J by 12 bases, with 34 bases left in between. Germline assignment: CDR1 LNHDA and CDR2 SQIVND (reference sequence). The CDR3 loop spans 19 amino acids. CDR3 sequence (DNA): TGTGCCAGTAGTACCGTGAGGGGGGGCCCAGAAAAGATGGGGACTCGGCAGTTCTTC. It is translated as CASSTVRGGPEKMGTRQFF.

V and J are TRBV5-6 and TRBJ2-7; 11 bases map to TRBD1. The germline CDR1 and CDR2 sequences are SGHDT and YYEEEE. V dropped 4 bases and J dropped 0; count of bases not matched to a gene: 15. This CDR3 has 19 amino acids. The CDR3 coding sequence is TGTGCCAGCAGCACGTGGACAGGGGGCTTTGGTCCTACCTCCTACGAGCAGTACTTC. Encoded protein: CASSTWTGGFGPTSYEQYF.

V gene TRBV4-1 combines with J gene TRBJ2-2, with D hard to call. Trimming shortened V by 4 bases and J by 3 bases, and 9 bases separated the two germline ends. Germline V CDR1 and CDR2: MGHRA, YSYEKL. This CDR3 contains 14 residues. CDR3 residues: CASSPIGYTGELFF. The DNA of the CDR3 is TGCGCCAGCAGCCCGATAGGGTACACCGGGGAGCTGTTTTTT.

The CDR3 protein is CASTPGLSSYEQYF. CDR3 DNA sequence: TGTGCCAGCACCCCGGGACTATCATCCTACGAGCAGTACTTC. The chain carries TRBV9 and TRBJ2-7; 7 bases are shared with TRBD2. J gave up 1 base and V 6 bases, and 7 bases lay outside the gene matches. Looked up from germline, CDR1 is SGDLS and CDR2 is YYNGEE. The CDR3 is made up of 14 amino acids.

The chain joins TRBV4-1 to TRBJ2-2; D might be TRBD1 (6 bases). This CDR3 spans 18 amino acids. V lost 0 bases, J lost 3 bases, and 17 bases lay in between. CDR1 is MGHRA and CDR2 is YSYEKL in the germline V gene. CDR3 DNA sequence: TGCGCCAGCAGCCAAGAGGGAGTTGTGGGGGCGGACACCGGGGAGCTGTTTTTT. Residues: CASSQEGVVGADTGELFF.

The chain joins TRBV28 to TRBJ2-7; D perhaps matches TRBD1 (5 bases). The V and J ends lost 5 bases and 0 bases respectively, with 17 bases between them. Germline V gene lookup returns CDR1 MDHEN and CDR2 SYDVKM. This CDR3 comprises 16 residues. The CDR3 region has the DNA TGTGCCAGCAGTACTATTGACAGTTACCCCTCCTACGAGCAGTACTTC. Protein sequence: CASSTIDSYPSYEQYF.

The CDR3 DNA sequence: TGTGCCAGCAGTTTAGCGGGGGTAGAGGGCTACACCTTC. This codes for CASSLAGVEGYTF. The chain recombines TRBV27 with TRBJ1-2; a possible D gene is TRBD1 (5 bases). Trimming took off 2 bases at V and 8 bases at J, with 12 bases between the two ends. The CDR3 consists of 13 residues. Germline CDR1 and CDR2: MNHEY and SMNVEV (reference sequence).

This chain uses TRBV19 with TRBJ2-1; 9 bases match TRBD2. J gave up 4 bases and V 3 bases, and 10 bases lay outside the gene matches. The CDR3 has 17 amino acids. The germline CDR1 and CDR2 sequences are LNHDA and SQIVND (reference sequence). The CDR3 DNA is TGTGCCAGTAGTATCTATCTAGCTAGCGGGAAGTACAATGAGCAGTTCTTC. This codes for CASSIYLASGKYNEQFF.

The chain carries TRBV28 and TRBJ1-1, with D possibly being TRBD1 (5 bases). The CDR3 runs to 16 residues. Germline V lookup: CDR1 MDHEN, CDR2 SYDVKM. Between the trimmed V and J ends, which lost 5 bases and 6 bases, there was a span of 22 bases. CDR3 coding DNA: TGTGCCAGCAGTACTATTCGGGCAGGGCCGGGGGCTGAAGCTTTCTTT. It specifies CASSTIRAGPGAEAFF.

The chain is built from TRBV7-9 and TRBJ1-5; a possible D gene is TRBD1 (5 bases). V was trimmed by 0 bases and J by 6 bases, leaving 9 bases between them. Germline V lookup: CDR1 SEHNR, CDR2 FQNEAQ (reference sequence). CDR3 length equals 14 residues. CDR3 in DNA: TGTGCCAGCAGCTTAGCAGGGGTCGGTCAGCCCCAGCATTTT. This sequence encodes CASSLAGVGQPQHF. Full variable domain (outside the CDR3, taken from reference TRBV7-9 and TRBJ1-5): DTGVSQNPRHKITKRGQNVTFRCDPISEHNRLYWYRQTLGQGPEFLTYFQNEAQLEKSRLLSDRFSAERPKGSFSTLEIQRTEQGDSAMYLCASSLAGVGQPQHFGDGTRLSIL.

V and J are TRBV13 and TRBJ2-2; 7 nucleotides align to TRBD2. CDR1 PRHDT and CDR2 FYEKMQ come from the germline V gene (reference sequence). With V trimmed by 4 bases and J by 4 bases, 6 bases remained unmatched. The CDR3 runs to 15 residues. Here the CDR3 DNA reads TGTGCCAGCAGCTCTCGACTAGCACCCACCGGGGAGCTGTTTTTT. As protein: CASSSRLAPTGELFF.

The chain carries TRBV9 and TRBJ2-1; no clear D gene. V lost 3 bases and J lost 4, with 11 bases in between. Germline CDR1 SGDLS, CDR2 YYNGEE. The CDR3 runs 14 residues. Written as DNA, the CDR3 is TGTGCCAGCAGCGGTAGGACGGTGTACAATGAGCAGTTCTTC. It encodes CASSGRTVYNEQFF.

The J gene is TRBJ2-7, the V gene TRBV30; the D gene is possibly TRBD1 (5 bases). Germline assignment: CDR1 GTSNPN and CDR2 SVGIG (reference sequence). This CDR3 spans 13 amino acids. V gave up 3 bases and J gave up 2 bases, with 11 bases separating them. DNA for the CDR3: TGTGCCTGGAGCCCCGCAGGGCCCTACGAGCAGTACTTC. It translates to CAWSPAGPYEQYF.

This clone appeared a few times. Other DNA sequences in this sample translate to the same CDR3. The gene calls are TRBV27 and TRBJ1-1; D not certain. Germline V lookup: CDR1 MNHEY, CDR2 SMNVEV (reference sequence). Trimming pared 3 bases from V and 3 bases from J, leaving 11 bases between. The CDR3 is 14 residues long. This CDR3 is CASSLVGGYTEAFF. CDR3 coding DNA: TGTGCCAGCAGTTTGGTAGGCGGATACACTGAAGCTTTCTTT.

As regards this clone: Other nucleotide sequences from this sample produce the same CDR3. CDR3 nucleotides: TGTGCCAGCAGCGTAGGGAAGAGCTCCTACAATGAGCAGTTCTTC. Amino acids: CASSVGKSSYNEQFF. The chain carries TRBV9 and TRBJ2-1; D ambiguous. The V gene lost 0 bases and the J gene lost 0 bases, with 7 bases spanning the gap. The CDR3 totals 15 residues. Looked up from germline, CDR1 is SGDLS and CDR2 is YYNGEE. Full variable domain (rest looked up from reference TRBV9 and TRBJ2-1): DSGVTQTPKHLITATGQRVTLRCSPRSGDLSVYWYQQSLDQGLQFLIQYYNGEERAKGNILERFSAQQFPDLHSELNLSSLELGDSALYFCASSVGKSSYNEQFFGPGTRLTVL.